This T cell receptor (beta chain) was sequenced for a study of shared clonotypes between healthy human individuals. Overall study: Each donor had three CD4 naive, three CD4 memory, two CD8 naive and one CD8 memory plate.

Study-wide points: Since donors were few, the genetic and exposure-history diversity represented was limited.

Donors, healthy HIV-negative adults, lacked recent acute infections or vaccinations. Germline CDR1 and CDR2: MNHEY and SVGAGI. V lost 10 bases and J lost 6, with 7 bases in between. The CDR3 has 10 amino acids. For this clone: The antigen is unknown.

The input for sorted-subset replicate PCRs was about 210 ng DNA, 30,000 or so T cell genomes. Libraries were prepared by immunoSEQ multiplex PCR; TCRdb keeps only in-frame clonotypes and omits some of them. The sample lists roughly 300,000 clones; roughly 91% were seen once. Sequencing was carried out using memory CD8+ T cells sorted from blood. This sample's subset: CD45RO+ cells pooled with CCR7-negative TemRA cells. This sequence was found in a young man in good health. The rearrangement uses TRBV6-5 and TRBJ2-1; D not certain. The CDR3 nucleotides are TGTGCCAAGAAGGGCAATGAGCAGTTCTTC. It codes for CAKKGNEQFF.